These 11 T cell receptor beta chains were all obtained from the same sample, sequenced in a study of patients and donors after allogeneic stem cell transplantation. MiXCR, applied by TCRdb to the RT-PCR reads, yields one record per CDR3 protein. The sample records about a million distinct CDR3 sequences, approximately 19% being singletons. Material for sequencing was blood, either unsorted or a sorted T cell fraction (not recorded which). These receptors all come from a human donor who was either an allogeneic HSCT recipient or a stem cell or donor lymphocyte infusion donor (not recorded which). It is not recorded whose cells these are; they may come from a transplant donor.

This clonotype was seen only a few times. The chain is built from TRBV6-5 and TRBJ2-5; D is uncertain. The V gene lost 0 bases and the J gene lost 2 bases, with 13 bases spanning the gap. Germline V gives CDR1 MNHEY, CDR2 SVGAGI. The CDR3 sequence is 16 residues long. CDR3 region: CASSYSSIGYQETQYF. The CDR3 DNA reads TGTGCCAGCAGTTACTCGAGTATAGGCTATCAAGAGACCCAGTACTTC.

This clonotype has at least ten counts. The chain uses TRBV27 and TRBJ1-1, with a possible D match to TRBD1 (5 bases). V lost 5 bases and J lost 4, with 20 bases in between. The CDR3 covers 16 residues. Germline V lookup: CDR1 MNHEY, CDR2 SMNVEV (reference sequence). CDR3 loop: CASSTLLQVEGTEAFF. The CDR3 DNA sequence: TGTGCCAGCAGTACCCTCTTACAGGTAGAAGGCACTGAAGCTTTCTTT.

This rearrangement joins TRBV20-1 to TRBJ2-3; the match to TRBD2 covers 13 bases. V shed 3 bases, J shed 1 base, and the junction held 1 base outside the gene matches. The germline V gene has CDR1 DFQATT and CDR2 SNEGSKA (reference sequence). The CDR3 runs to 15 residues. CDR3 sequence reads: CSASGLAGGTDTQYF. The CDR3 nucleotides read TGCAGTGCTAGTGGACTAGCGGGGGGCACAGATACGCAGTATTTT.

V is TRBV20-1 and J is TRBJ2-3; D is unresolved. V lost 1 base to trimming and J lost 0 bases, with 11 bases between them. Germline V gives CDR1 DFQATT, CDR2 SNEGSKA (reference sequence). The CDR3 consists of 15 residues. The CDR3 DNA reads TGCAGTGCTAGAGGGCAGAGAGGAAGCACAGATACGCAGTATTTT. Its translation: CSARGQRGSTDTQYF.

The chain has TRBV6-2 or TRBV6-3 and TRBJ2-3, with a possible D match to TRBD2 (6 bases). Germline CDR1 MNHEY, CDR2 SVGEGT. The V end lost 2 bases, the J end lost 0 bases, and 12 bases lay between the germline ends. The CDR3 is made up of 16 amino acids. The CDR3 nucleotides are TGTGCCAGCAGTTACGGCGGGGTGGCTAGCACAGATACGCAGTATTTT. It yields the protein CASSYGGVASTDTQYF.

The chain is built from TRBV20-1 and TRBJ2-1; 8 bases map to TRBD2. Trimming cost V 0 bases and J 4 bases; bases outside gene matches: 5. This CDR3 is built from 15 residues. Germline-derived CDR1 and CDR2 are DFQATT and SNEGSKA (reference sequence). The CDR3 DNA sequence: TGCAGTGCTAGAGATGCAAGCGGGAGTTACAATGAGCAGTTCTTC. It codes for CSARDASGSYNEQFF.

This clonotype was counted between two and nine times. The J gene is TRBJ1-1, the V gene TRBV6-1; 8 bases are shared with TRBD1. V was pared by 6 bases and J by 5 bases, with 5 bases of the junction left unmatched. Germline V gene sequence: CDR1 MNHNS, CDR2 SASEGT. The length of the CDR3 is 13 residues. Here the CDR3 reads CASRMTGETEAFF. The DNA for the CDR3 is TGTGCCAGCAGGATGACAGGGGAAACTGAAGCTTTCTTT.

This clonotype was detected ten times or more. This rearrangement joins TRBV12-3 or TRBV12-4 to TRBJ2-3, with a tentative D call TRBD2 (6 bases). V lost 6 bases and J lost 2, with 18 bases in between. There are 16 residues in the CDR3. CDR3 bases: TGTGCCAGCAGCTCCCGGGAGCGGGTGATCACAGATACGCAGTATTTT. Encoded protein: CASSSRERVITDTQYF.

The rearrangement joins TRBV5-1 to TRBJ2-7, with 8 bases aligning to TRBD1. V was pared by 0 bases and J by 1 base, with 3 bases of the junction left unmatched. The germline gives CDR1 SGHRS, CDR2 YFSETQ. The length of the CDR3 is 15 residues. The DNA for the CDR3 is TGCGCCAGCAGCTTGGAACGGACAGGGTCCTACGAGCAGTACTTC. Encoded protein: CASSLERTGSYEQYF.

This clonotype was seen many times. The chain links TRBV6-1 to TRBJ2-1, with 7 bases lining up with TRBD2. The germline CDR1 and CDR2 sequences are MNHNS and SASEGT. CDR3 size: 14 residues. V was pared by 5 bases and J by 8 bases, with 9 bases of the junction left unmatched. Here the CDR3 DNA reads TGTGCCAGCAGTCCGGGACTAAGGGTCTATGAGCAGTTCTTC. Translating gives CASSPGLRVYEQFF.

The chain uses TRBV6-2 or TRBV6-3 and TRBJ2-5, with no clear D. V was shortened by 1 base and J by 3 bases, with 3 bases between the two germline ends. The germline V gene encodes CDR1 MNHEY and CDR2 SVGEGT. This CDR3 is built from 12 residues. The CDR3: CASSYFEETQYF. The CDR3, as DNA: TGTGCCAGCAGTTACTTCGAAGAGACCCAGTACTTC.